The source of this T cell receptor (beta chain) is a study of breast tumors, draining lymph nodes, adjacent tissues. Notes on the study in general: Compared with lymph nodes, tumors were less diverse; compared with nontumor tissue, more.

A word on this clonotype: Its antigen is not known.

Via MiXCR, TCRdb re-called the multiplex PCR reads, giving one row per CDR3 protein. In the table there are tens of thousands of distinct CDR3 sequences, approximately 28% of which are singletons. Breast cancer patients provided tissue from their axillary draining lymph nodes. Trimming removed 3 bases from V and 0 bases from J, with 17 bases in between. CDR1 GTSNPN and CDR2 SVGIG come from the germline V gene (reference sequence). The CDR3 consists of 17 residues. Input material: axillary lymph node tissue. The sequence was obtained from a female donor with breast cancer. Some clones in this sample may be carry-over from other donors' samples. The genes are TRBV30 and TRBJ2-2; D possibly corresponds to TRBD2 (6 bases). Here the CDR3 DNA reads TGTGCCTGGAGGCGTCATGGAGGGACTGCGAACACCGGGGAGCTGTTTTTT. Its protein is CAWRRHGGTANTGELFF.